Listed here are 22 T cell receptor beta chains from one sample, sequenced in a study of cytomegalovirus exposure and HLA in healthy donors. Both 60 Vbeta primers and 13 Jbeta primers went into the PCR. TCRdb keeps only in-frame clones here, not all; method: immunoSEQ multiplex PCR. Here the sample spans about 76,000 clones, about 70% being singletons. Sequenced: PBMCs. The receptors shown here come from a male donor in good health and CMV-seropositive.

The chain recombines TRBV15 with TRBJ1-1; D might be TRBD1 (5 bases). V lost 7 bases to trimming and J lost 6 bases, with 15 bases between them. The CDR3 covers 13 residues. CDR1 and CDR2 (germline): LNHNV, YYDKDF (reference sequence). CDR3 in amino acids: CATITRGSAEAFF. Written as DNA, the CDR3 is TGTGCCACCATTACCCGGGGGTCGGCTGAAGCTTTCTTT.

The CDR3 reads CASSYFSGEGYTF. The CDR3 nucleotides read TGTGCCAGCAGTTACTTTTCAGGGGAGGGCTACACCTTC. This chain joins TRBV6-6 and TRBJ1-2, with D possibly TRBD1 on 6 matching bases. V was pared by 1 base and J by 8 bases, with 11 bases between. In germline, CDR1 is MNHNY, CDR2 SVGAGI (reference sequence). This CDR3 comprises 13 residues.

The CDR3 protein is CASSLGQNTEAFF. For the CDR3, the DNA is TGTGCCAGCAGCTTGGGACAGAACACTGAAGCTTTCTTT. The chain joins TRBV7-3 to TRBJ1-1, with D possibly matching TRBD1 (6 bases). This CDR3 is built from 13 residues. The germline V gene encodes CDR1 SGHTA and CDR2 FQGTGA. The V and J ends lost 3 bases and 1 base respectively, with 6 bases between them.

This chain uses TRBV5-4 with TRBJ1-2; perhaps TRBD1 as D (5 bases). The CDR3 length is 14 residues. The V gene lost 5 bases and the J gene lost 1 base, with 12 bases spanning the gap. Germline values: CDR1 SGHNT, CDR2 YYREEE (reference sequence). CDR3: CASSPSQGNYGYTF. In nucleotides, the CDR3 is TGTGCCAGCAGTCCTAGTCAGGGTAACTATGGCTACACCTTC. The whole variable domain, filled in from reference TRBV5-4 and TRBJ1-2, reads ETGVTQSPTHLIKTRGQQVTLRCSSQSGHNTVSWYQQALGQGPQFIFQYYREEENGRGNFPPRFSGLQFPNYSSELNVNALELDDSALYLCASSPSQGNYGYTFGSGTRLTVV.

DNA for the CDR3: TGCGCCAGCAGCTTGGGACAGCAAAAAATGAACACTGAAGCTTTCTTT. Translation gives CASSLGQQKMNTEAFF. The chain links TRBV5-1 to TRBJ1-1; TRBD1 is a possible D gene (5 bases). CDR1 is SGHRS, CDR2 YFSETQ, per germline. This CDR3 comprises 16 residues. V lost 0 bases and J 0 bases, leaving 12 bases between the germline ends.

The V and J genes are TRBV7-3 and TRBJ2-2, with TRBD1 matching 8 bases. Trimming removed 5 bases from V and 3 bases from J; junction bases left unmatched: 8. The germline V gene has CDR1 SGHTA and CDR2 FQGTGA. This CDR3 spans 16 amino acids. In DNA form, the CDR3 reads TGTGCCAGCAGCCCCAGGACAGGGATCGACACCGGGGAGCTGTTTTTT. This translates into CASSPRTGIDTGELFF.

This clone was recorded a few times. This chain's CDR3 is CASSLGASGSNEQYF. CDR3 nucleotides: TGTGCCAGCAGTTTGGGGGCTAGCGGGAGTAACGAGCAGTACTTC. This rearrangement joins TRBV27 to TRBJ2-7; 10 bases map to TRBD2. The CDR3 has 15 residues. J lost 5 bases, V lost 3 bases, and 7 bases had no gene match. Germline lookup yields CDR1 MNHEY and CDR2 SMNVEV (reference sequence).

The chain is built from TRBV7-8 and TRBJ2-1; weak D call: TRBD2 (5 bases). The CDR3 covers 15 residues. Trimming shortened V by 5 bases and J by 6 bases, and 17 bases separated the two germline ends. The germline V gene has CDR1 SGHVS and CDR2 FQNEAQ. This chain's CDR3 is CASSAAGVGRNEQFF. In DNA form, the CDR3 reads TGTGCCAGCAGCGCTGCCGGGGTGGGTCGCAATGAGCAGTTCTTC.

The table lists this clone with a few counts. This chain links TRBV5-1 with TRBJ2-3; D unresolved. This CDR3 contains 14 residues. V was shortened by 0 bases and J by 2 bases, with 7 bases between the two germline ends. Germline-derived CDR1 and CDR2 are SGHRS and YFSETQ. The CDR3 DNA follows: TGCGCCAGCAGCTTGGACTACAACACAGATACGCAGTATTTT. This codes for CASSLDYNTDTQYF.

This clone showed up just a few times. V gene TRBV5-6 combines with J gene TRBJ2-5; TRBD1 might be the D (7 bases). Germline V gives CDR1 SGHDT, CDR2 YYEEEE. V shed 3 bases and J shed 8 bases, with 20 bases lying between them. CDR3 size: 15 residues. The CDR3 bases are TGTGCCAGCAGCTCAGGAGGAGGGGGCTCCCTAACCCAGTACTTC. Translated: CASSSGGGGSLTQYF.

V and J are TRBV5-1 and TRBJ1-6; D not certain. Trimming pared 2 bases from V and 7 bases from J, leaving 7 bases between. The CDR3 is 13 amino acids. Germline CDR1 is SGHRS and CDR2 is YFSETQ. The CDR3 region has the DNA TGCGCCAGCAGCTTTCAAGAGAATTCACCCCTCCACTTT. It codes for CASSFQENSPLHF.

This chain links TRBV7-9 with TRBJ2-5; no definite D call. The CDR3 is 13 amino acids. V lost 8 bases and J lost 0, with 10 bases in between. Germline loops: CDR1 SEHNR, CDR2 FQNEAQ (reference sequence). In DNA form, the CDR3 reads TGTGCCAGCGAACCAGACTACCAAGAGACCCAGTACTTC. This translates into CASEPDYQETQYF.

The rearrangement uses TRBV5-1 and TRBJ2-5; D remains ambiguous. This CDR3 has 14 amino acids. From germline, CDR1 is SGHRS and CDR2 YFSETQ. The germline V and J ends were trimmed by 0 bases and 0 bases, with 6 bases remaining between them. The CDR3: CASSLGHYQETQYF. In nucleotides, the CDR3 is TGCGCCAGCAGCTTGGGACACTACCAAGAGACCCAGTACTTC.

The chain uses TRBV4-3 and TRBJ2-3; the match to TRBD2 covers 7 bases. The ends lost 3 bases at V and 6 bases at J; junction bases unmatched: 6. The CDR3 spans 14 residues. Germline CDR1 LGHNA, CDR2 YSLEER. The CDR3 DNA is TGCGCCAGCAGCCAGGGACTACCGCCGGATACGCAGTATTTT. Amino acids: CASSQGLPPDTQYF.

CDR3 residues: CANSRGTGTSTDTQYF. Written as DNA, the CDR3 is TGTGCCAACTCCCGTGGGACAGGGACCAGCACAGATACGCAGTATTTT. The chain couples TRBV10-3 to TRBJ2-3, with TRBD1 matching over 9 bases. Germline values: CDR1 ENHRY, CDR2 SYGVKD. The CDR3 consists of 16 residues. With V trimmed by 10 bases and J by 0 bases, 11 bases remained unmatched.

V is TRBV7-7 and J is TRBJ2-3; 7 bases map to TRBD1. Losses at the gene ends were 5 bases for V and 1 base for J; bases not matched to a gene: 6. There are 15 residues in the CDR3. The germline CDR1 and CDR2 sequences are SSHAT and FNYEAQ (reference sequence). The CDR3 spells CASSPLGGGTDTQYF. The CDR3 DNA reads TGTGCCAGCAGCCCCTTAGGGGGCGGCACAGATACGCAGTATTTT.

This clone was detected only a few times. The CDR3 protein is CASSPLGTGYNEQFF. The CDR3 region has the DNA TGTGCCAGCTCACCACTCGGGACAGGCTACAATGAGCAGTTCTTC. The rearrangement links TRBV18 to TRBJ2-1; TRBD1 aligns across 8 bases. The CDR3 has 15 residues. The J segment lost 3 bases and the V segment lost 1 base, leaving 2 bases of the junction unmatched. The germline gives CDR1 KGHSH, CDR2 LQKENI.

V usage is TRBV9 and J usage is TRBJ2-3; the match to TRBD1 covers 7 bases. The J segment lost 2 bases and the V segment lost 3 bases, leaving 6 bases of the junction unmatched. The germline V gene encodes CDR1 SGDLS and CDR2 YYNGEE. The CDR3 loop spans 15 amino acids. The CDR3 loop is CASSAPQGSTDTQYF. Here the CDR3 DNA reads TGTGCCAGCAGCGCCCCACAGGGGTCCACAGATACGCAGTATTTT. Full variable domain (remainder filled in from reference TRBV9 and TRBJ2-3): DSGVTQTPKHLITATGQRVTLRCSPRSGDLSVYWYQQSLDQGLQFLIQYYNGEERAKGNILERFSAQQFPDLHSELNLSSLELGDSALYFCASSAPQGSTDTQYFGPGTRLTVL.

This clone was counted a few times. V usage is TRBV9 and J usage is TRBJ1-2; D uncertain. CDR3 length equals 11 residues. V was shortened by 7 bases and J by 6 bases, with 10 bases between the two germline ends. Germline assignment: CDR1 SGDLS and CDR2 YYNGEE. Here the CDR3 reads CASFNSDGYTF. The DNA for the CDR3 is TGTGCCAGCTTCAACAGTGATGGCTACACCTTC.

This clone was observed a handful of times. CDR3 sequence reads: CASSLEQGSNTQYF. CDR3 nucleotide sequence: TGCGCCAGCAGCTTGGAGCAGGGTTCAAATACGCAGTATTTT. The J gene is TRBJ2-3, the V gene TRBV5-1; tentatively, D is TRBD1 (5 bases). Germline V lookup: CDR1 SGHRS, CDR2 YFSETQ. The CDR3 covers 14 residues. V was shortened by 0 bases and J by 7 bases, with 12 bases between the two germline ends.

The chain combines TRBV6-6 with TRBJ2-5; 7 bases agree with TRBD2. This CDR3 has 13 residues. V shed 4 bases, J shed 5 bases, and the junction held 4 bases outside the gene matches. Germline V lookup: CDR1 MNHNY, CDR2 SVGAGI (reference sequence). CDR3 loop: CASSWGGGETQYF. The DNA for the CDR3 is TGTGCCAGCAGTTGGGGCGGGGGTGAGACCCAGTACTTC.

CDR3 region: CASNLLGQGNTEAFF. For the CDR3, the DNA is TGTGCCAGCAATCTACTAGGACAGGGTAACACTGAAGCTTTCTTT. This chain uses TRBV28 with TRBJ1-1; 8 nucleotides align to TRBD1. V shed 7 bases, J shed 2 bases, and the junction held 9 bases outside the gene matches. The CDR3 runs 15 residues. Per germline, CDR1 MDHEN and CDR2 SYDVKM.